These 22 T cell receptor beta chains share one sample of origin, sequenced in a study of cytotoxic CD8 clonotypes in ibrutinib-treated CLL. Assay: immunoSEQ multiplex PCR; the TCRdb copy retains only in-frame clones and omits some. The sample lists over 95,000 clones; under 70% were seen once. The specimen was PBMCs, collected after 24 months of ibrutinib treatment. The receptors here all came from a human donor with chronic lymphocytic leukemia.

CDR3 amino acids: CASSATRGMNTEAFF. The CDR3 coding sequence is TGCGCCAGCAGCGCCACACGGGGGATGAACACTGAAGCTTTCTTT. The chain has TRBV5-1 and TRBJ1-1; D is possibly TRBD1 (5 bases). The CDR3 length is 15 residues. Deletions cut 4 bases from V and 0 bases from J, with 13 bases between. The germline V gene has CDR1 SGHRS and CDR2 YFSETQ.

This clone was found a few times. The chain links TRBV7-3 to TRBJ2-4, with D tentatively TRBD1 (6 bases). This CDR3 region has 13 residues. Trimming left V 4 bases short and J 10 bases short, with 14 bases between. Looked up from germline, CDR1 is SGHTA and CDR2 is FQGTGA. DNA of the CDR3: TGTGCCAGCAGCTCCCTCGGACAGTCAATTCAGTACTTC. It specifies CASSSLGQSIQYF. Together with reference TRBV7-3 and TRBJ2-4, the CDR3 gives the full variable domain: GAGVSQTPSNKVTEKGKYVELRCDPISGHTALYWYRQSLGQGPEFLIYFQGTGAADDSGLPNDRFFAVRPEGSVSTLKIQRTERGDSAVYLCASSSLGQSIQYFGAGTRLSVL.

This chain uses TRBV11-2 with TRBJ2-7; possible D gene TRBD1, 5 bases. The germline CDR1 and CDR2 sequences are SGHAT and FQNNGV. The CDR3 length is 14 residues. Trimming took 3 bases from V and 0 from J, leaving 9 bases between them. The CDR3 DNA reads TGTGCCAGCAGCTTGTACAGGATCTCCTACGAGCAGTACTTC. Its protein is CASSLYRISYEQYF. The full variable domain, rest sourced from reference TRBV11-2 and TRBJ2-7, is EAGVAQSPRYKIIEKRQSVAFWCNPISGHATLYWYQQILGQGPKLLIQFQNNGVVDDSQLPKDRFSAERLKGVDSTLKIQPAKLEDSAVYLCASSLYRISYEQYFGPGTRLTVT.

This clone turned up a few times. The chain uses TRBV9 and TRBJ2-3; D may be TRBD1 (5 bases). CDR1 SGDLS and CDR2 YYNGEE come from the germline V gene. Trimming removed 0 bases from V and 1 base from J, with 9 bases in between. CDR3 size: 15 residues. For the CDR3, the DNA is TGTGCCAGCAGCGTAGCCCCGACAGGCACAGATACGCAGTATTTT. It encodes CASSVAPTGTDTQYF.

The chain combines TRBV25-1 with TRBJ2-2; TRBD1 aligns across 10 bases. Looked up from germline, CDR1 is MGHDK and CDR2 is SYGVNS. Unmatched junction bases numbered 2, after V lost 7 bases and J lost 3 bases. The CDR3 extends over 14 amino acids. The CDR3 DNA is TGTGCCAGCATGGACAGGGGGGACACCGGGGAGCTGTTTTTT. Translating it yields CASMDRGDTGELFF.

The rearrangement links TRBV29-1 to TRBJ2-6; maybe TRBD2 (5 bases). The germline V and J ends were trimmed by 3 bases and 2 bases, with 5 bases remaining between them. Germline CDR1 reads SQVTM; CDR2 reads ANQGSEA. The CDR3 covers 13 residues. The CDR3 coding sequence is TGCAGCGTTGACGGGACTGGGGCCAACGTCCTGACTTTC. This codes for CSVDGTGANVLTF.

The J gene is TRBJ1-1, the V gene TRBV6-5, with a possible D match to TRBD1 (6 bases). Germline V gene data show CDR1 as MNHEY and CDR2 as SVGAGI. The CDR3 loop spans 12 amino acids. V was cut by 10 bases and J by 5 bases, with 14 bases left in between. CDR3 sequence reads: CATGQQGTEAFF. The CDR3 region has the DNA TGTGCCACCGGACAGCAGGGGACTGAAGCTTTCTTT.

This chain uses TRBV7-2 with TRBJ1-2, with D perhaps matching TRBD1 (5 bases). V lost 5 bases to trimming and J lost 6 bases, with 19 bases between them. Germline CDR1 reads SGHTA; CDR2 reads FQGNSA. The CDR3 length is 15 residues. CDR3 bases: TGTGCCAGCAGCCCCCAGGGTAGGGATCGGGATGGCTACACCTTC. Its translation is CASSPQGRDRDGYTF.

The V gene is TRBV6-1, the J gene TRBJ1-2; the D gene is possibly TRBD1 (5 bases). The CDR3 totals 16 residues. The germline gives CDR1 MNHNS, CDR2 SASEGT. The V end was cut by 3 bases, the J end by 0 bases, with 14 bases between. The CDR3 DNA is TGTGCCAGCAGTGATGGGGCGATGATGACTAACTATGGCTACACCTTC. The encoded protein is CASSDGAMMTNYGYTF.

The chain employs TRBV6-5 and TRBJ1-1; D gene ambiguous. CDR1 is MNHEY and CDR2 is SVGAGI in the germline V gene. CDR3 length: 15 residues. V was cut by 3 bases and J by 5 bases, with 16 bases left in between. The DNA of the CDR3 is TGTGCCAGCAGTTATTCGTCTATCCCGGGGACTGAAGCTTTCTTT. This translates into CASSYSSIPGTEAFF.

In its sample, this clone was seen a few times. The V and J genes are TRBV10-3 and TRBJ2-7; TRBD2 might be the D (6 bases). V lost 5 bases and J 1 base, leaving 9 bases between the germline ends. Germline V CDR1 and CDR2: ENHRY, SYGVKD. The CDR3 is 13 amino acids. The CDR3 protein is CAISPGTSYEQYF. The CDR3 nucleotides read TGTGCCATCAGTCCCGGGACTTCCTACGAGCAGTACTTC.

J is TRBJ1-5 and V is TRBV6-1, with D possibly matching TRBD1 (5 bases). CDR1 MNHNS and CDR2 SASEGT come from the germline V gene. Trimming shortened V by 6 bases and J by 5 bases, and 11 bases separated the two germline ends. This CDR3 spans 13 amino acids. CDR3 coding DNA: TGTGCCAGCAGCCAGGGAGGGTATCAGCCCCAGCATTTT. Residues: CASSQGGYQPQHF.

Written as DNA, the CDR3 is TGCGCCAGCAGCCAAGATTGGGGACAGGGGCATGGCTACACCTTC. Translated, it gives CASSQDWGQGHGYTF. The rearrangement uses TRBV4-1 and TRBJ1-2; 10 bases match TRBD1. Germline trimming cut 0 bases from V and 6 bases from J; bases unmatched to any gene: 4. CDR3 length equals 15 residues. Germline V gene sequence: CDR1 MGHRA, CDR2 YSYEKL.

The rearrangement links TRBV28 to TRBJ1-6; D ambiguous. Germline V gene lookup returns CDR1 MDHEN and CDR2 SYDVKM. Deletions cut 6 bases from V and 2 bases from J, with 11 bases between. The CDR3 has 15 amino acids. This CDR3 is CASRISPTYNSPLHF. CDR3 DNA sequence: TGTGCCAGCAGGATCTCCCCCACCTATAATTCACCCCTCCACTTT.

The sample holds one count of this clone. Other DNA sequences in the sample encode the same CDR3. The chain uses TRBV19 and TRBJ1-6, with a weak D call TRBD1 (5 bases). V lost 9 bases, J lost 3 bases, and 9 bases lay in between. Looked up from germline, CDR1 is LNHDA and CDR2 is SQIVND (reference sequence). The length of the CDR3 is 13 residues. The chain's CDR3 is CASSDSYNSPLHF. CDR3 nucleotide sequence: TGTGCCAGCTCTGACAGCTATAATTCACCCCTCCACTTT.

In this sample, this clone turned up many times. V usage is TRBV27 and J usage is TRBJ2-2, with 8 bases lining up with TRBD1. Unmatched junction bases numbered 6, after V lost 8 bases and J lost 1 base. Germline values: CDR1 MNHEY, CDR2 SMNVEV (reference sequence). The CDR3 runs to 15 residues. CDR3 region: CASGRGQGNTGELFF. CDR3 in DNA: TGTGCCAGCGGACGTGGACAGGGGAACACCGGGGAGCTGTTTTTT.

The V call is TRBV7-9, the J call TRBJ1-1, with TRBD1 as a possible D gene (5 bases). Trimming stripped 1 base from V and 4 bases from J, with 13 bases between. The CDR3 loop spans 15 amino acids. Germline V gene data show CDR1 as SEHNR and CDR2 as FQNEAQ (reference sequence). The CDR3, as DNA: TGTGCCAGCAGCTTAGTCGGCTGGGGGATCACTGAAGCTTTCTTT. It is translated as CASSLVGWGITEAFF. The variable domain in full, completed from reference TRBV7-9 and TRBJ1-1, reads DTGVSQNPRHKITKRGQNVTFRCDPISEHNRLYWYRQTLGQGPEFLTYFQNEAQLEKSRLLSDRFSAERPKGSFSTLEIQRTEQGDSAMYLCASSLVGWGITEAFFGQGTRLTVV.

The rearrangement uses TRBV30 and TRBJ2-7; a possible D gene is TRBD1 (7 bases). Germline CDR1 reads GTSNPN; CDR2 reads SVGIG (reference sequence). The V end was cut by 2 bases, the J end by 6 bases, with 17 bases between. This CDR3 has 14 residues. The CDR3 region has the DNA TGTGCCTGGAGTACAGTGACAGGGAGGTTCGAGCAGTACTTC. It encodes CAWSTVTGRFEQYF.

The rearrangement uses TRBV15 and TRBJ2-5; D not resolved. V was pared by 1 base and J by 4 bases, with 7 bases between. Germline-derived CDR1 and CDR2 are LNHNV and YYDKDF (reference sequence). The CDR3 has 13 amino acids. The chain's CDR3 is CATSRGNGETQYF. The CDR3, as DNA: TGTGCCACCAGCAGAGGGAATGGAGAGACCCAGTACTTC.

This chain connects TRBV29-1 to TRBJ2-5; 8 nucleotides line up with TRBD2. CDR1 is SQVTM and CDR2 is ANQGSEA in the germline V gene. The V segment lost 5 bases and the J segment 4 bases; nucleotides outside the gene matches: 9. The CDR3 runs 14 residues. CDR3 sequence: CSVPQRETGETQYF. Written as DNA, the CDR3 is TGCAGCGTTCCCCAGCGGGAGACGGGAGAGACCCAGTACTTC.

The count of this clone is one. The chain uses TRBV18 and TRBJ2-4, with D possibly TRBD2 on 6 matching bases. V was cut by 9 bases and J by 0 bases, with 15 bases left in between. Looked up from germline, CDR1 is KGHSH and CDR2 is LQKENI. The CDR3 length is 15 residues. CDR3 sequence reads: CASSEGGVAKNIQYF. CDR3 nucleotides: TGTGCCAGTTCCGAAGGCGGGGTAGCCAAAAACATTCAGTACTTC. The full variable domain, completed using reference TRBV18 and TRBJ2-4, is NAGVMQNPRHLVRRRGQEARLRCSPMKGHSHVYWYRQLPEEGLKFMVYLQKENIIDESGMPKERFSAEFPKEGPSILRIQQVVRGDSAAYFCASSEGGVAKNIQYFGAGTRLSVL.

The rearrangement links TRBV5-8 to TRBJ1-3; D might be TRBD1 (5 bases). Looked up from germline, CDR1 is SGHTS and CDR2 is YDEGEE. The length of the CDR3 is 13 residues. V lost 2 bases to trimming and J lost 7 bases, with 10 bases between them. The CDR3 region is CASSFRDVNTIYF. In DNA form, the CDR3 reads TGTGCCAGCAGCTTCAGGGACGTGAACACCATATATTTT.